The 30 T cell receptor beta chains given below trace back to one sample, sequenced in a study of TIL therapy for anti-PD-1-resistant metastatic lung cancer. The libraries were made with immunoSEQ v3. Sequenced by immunoSEQ multiplex PCR; TCRdb stores in-frame clones only, minus some. Counted here are tens of thousands of clones, approximately 83% occurring once; the ten biggest clones make up around 5%. Specified time point: pre-treatment sample, taken before nivolumab and TIL therapy. The sample here was blood, taken at baseline. The receptors originated from a person aged 25 to 85 with non-small cell lung cancer.

The chain joins TRBV9 to TRBJ2-3; D gene unclear. V was shortened by 0 bases and J by 8 bases, with 19 bases between the two germline ends. Germline CDR1 and CDR2: SGDLS and YYNGEE. The CDR3 runs to 16 residues. CDR3 sequence: CASSVDYSGRLGTQYF. The CDR3 DNA reads TGTGCCAGCAGCGTAGACTATTCGGGCCGCCTTGGTACGCAGTATTTT. Combining the CDR3 with reference TRBV9 and TRBJ2-3 gives the whole variable domain DSGVTQTPKHLITATGQRVTLRCSPRSGDLSVYWYQQSLDQGLQFLIQYYNGEERAKGNILERFSAQQFPDLHSELNLSSLELGDSALYFCASSVDYSGRLGTQYFGPGTRLTVL.

The chain uses TRBV27 and TRBJ2-7; D is unresolved. V dropped 3 bases and J dropped 2 bases, with 11 bases sitting between them. CDR1 and CDR2 from the germline V gene are MNHEY and SMNVEV (reference sequence). The CDR3 consists of 14 residues. Here the CDR3 DNA reads TGTGCCAGCAGTTTGGCTCCATGGGCCTACGAGCAGTACTTC. Its protein product is CASSLAPWAYEQYF.

CDR3 sequence reads: CASSLGTASSGNTIYF. The CDR3 nucleotides are TGCGCCAGCAGCCTAGGGACAGCGAGCTCTGGAAACACCATATATTTT. This rearrangement joins TRBV10-2 to TRBJ1-3, with TRBD1 matching over 7 bases. The germline V gene has CDR1 WSHSY and CDR2 SAAADI. V was clipped by 6 bases and J by 0 bases; unmatched bases: 8. The length of the CDR3 is 16 residues.

This rearrangement joins TRBV3-1 (or the pseudogene TRBV3-2) to TRBJ1-6, with D possibly matching TRBD1 (5 bases). V was shortened by 5 bases and J by 7 bases, with 12 bases between the two germline ends. The CDR3 consists of 14 residues. Per the germline V gene, CDR1 is LGHDT and CDR2 is YNNKEL (reference sequence). This CDR3 reads CASSSTEINSPLHF. The CDR3 DNA follows: TGTGCCAGCAGCTCGACAGAAATAAATTCACCCCTCCACTTT.

The chain joins TRBV5-8 to TRBJ2-2; the match to TRBD1 covers 7 bases. The CDR3 sequence is 16 residues long. V shed 3 bases and J 4 bases; nucleotides not matched to a gene: 9. The germline V gene encodes CDR1 SGHTS and CDR2 YDEGEE. CDR3 loop: CASSSTGWGVTGELFF. The CDR3 DNA is TGTGCCAGCAGCTCGACAGGGTGGGGAGTCACCGGGGAGCTGTTTTTT.

This clone was seen a few times. The CDR3 DNA is TGTGCCAGCAGTTACAGGGGAGGAAACACTGAAGCTTTCTTT. Amino acids: CASSYRGGNTEAFF. This chain links TRBV6-2 or TRBV6-3 with TRBJ1-1; D perhaps matches TRBD1 (5 bases). The CDR3 has 14 residues. With 2 bases removed from V and 2 bases from J, the gap between germline ends came to 9 bases. CDR1 is MNHEY and CDR2 is SVGEGT in the germline V gene.

A single count supports this clone. The rearrangement uses TRBV9 and TRBJ2-5, with unresolved D. The CDR3 is 12 amino acids. CDR1 is SGDLS and CDR2 is YYNGEE in the germline V gene. The ends were cut back, 3 bases at V and 3 bases at J, with 6 bases in the middle. This chain's CDR3 is CASSAQEETQYF. The CDR3 region has the DNA TGTGCCAGCAGCGCTCAAGAAGAGACCCAGTACTTC.

J is TRBJ2-7 and V is TRBV6-5; no clear D gene. The CDR3 extends over 13 amino acids. Trimming pared 4 bases from V and 3 bases from J, leaving 10 bases between. Germline V gives CDR1 MNHEY, CDR2 SVGAGI. CDR3 nucleotides: TGTGCCAGCAGTTTAGGGCGTTACTACGAGCAGTACTTC. This translates into CASSLGRYYEQYF.

This rearrangement joins TRBV9 to TRBJ2-3, with D possibly TRBD1 on 6 matching bases. The V end was cut by 0 bases, the J end by 6 bases, with 14 bases between. From germline, CDR1 is SGDLS and CDR2 YYNGEE. CDR3 length equals 15 residues. The CDR3 region has the DNA TGTGCCAGCAGCGTAGCAGCACTAAGGGGGGATACGCAGTATTTT. This encodes CASSVAALRGDTQYF.

This clone has only a few counts. The chain has TRBV6-5 and TRBJ2-7; D remains unclear. V lost 0 bases and J lost 4, with 7 bases in between. Germline V lookup: CDR1 MNHEY, CDR2 SVGAGI. CDR3 size: 13 residues. The CDR3 DNA reads as TGTGCCAGCAGTTACTCGGGTAGATACGAGCAGTACTTC. This translates into CASSYSGRYEQYF.

This chain links TRBV5-1 with TRBJ2-2; 7 nucleotides align to TRBD2. J gave up 4 bases and V 0 bases, and 0 bases lay outside the gene matches. The germline V gene has CDR1 SGHRS and CDR2 YFSETQ. The CDR3 is 14 residues long. CDR3 sequence (DNA): TGCGCCAGCAGCTTGGCGGGGGGCACCGGGGAGCTGTTTTTT. Translated, it gives CASSLAGGTGELFF.

This rearrangement joins TRBV7-9 to TRBJ2-7; D is unresolved. Trimming took 1 base from V and 3 from J, leaving 10 bases between them. This CDR3 has 14 amino acids. Germline-derived CDR1 and CDR2 are SEHNR and FQNEAQ (reference sequence). The CDR3: CASSLGRSDYEQYF. CDR3 coding DNA: TGTGCCAGCAGCTTAGGCAGGAGCGACTACGAGCAGTACTTC.

This chain uses TRBV11-2 with TRBJ1-2; D perhaps matches TRBD1 (5 bases). Trimming took 5 bases from V and 2 from J, leaving 15 bases between them. Germline CDR1 and CDR2: SGHAT and FQNNGV. The CDR3 extends over 15 amino acids. The CDR3 nucleotides read TGTGCCAGCAGCCTAACCGGGGGGAGAAACTATGGCTACACCTTC. Its protein product is CASSLTGGRNYGYTF.

The V gene is TRBV30, the J gene TRBJ2-2; 11 positions agree with TRBD2. CDR1 is GTSNPN and CDR2 is SVGIG in the germline V gene (reference sequence). V trimming: 2 bases; J trimming: 4 bases; junction bases outside the gene matches: 0. The CDR3 is made up of 14 amino acids. The CDR3 DNA follows: TGTGCCTGGAGTACTAGCGGGAGCACCGGGGAGCTGTTTTTT. This translates into CAWSTSGSTGELFF. The full variable domain, with the rest looked up from reference TRBV30 and TRBJ2-2, is SQTIHQWPATLVQPVGSPLSLECTVEGTSNPNLYWYRQAAGRGLQLLFYSVGIGQISSEVPQNLSASRPQDRQFILSSKKLLLSDSGFYLCAWSTSGSTGELFFGEGSRLTVL.

This chain connects TRBV18 to TRBJ2-1, with a possible D match to TRBD1 (6 bases). Trimming stripped 4 bases from V and 8 bases from J, with 12 bases between. The CDR3 contains 13 residues. Germline-derived CDR1 and CDR2 are KGHSH and LQKENI. The CDR3 sequence: CASSQGVMDEQFF. CDR3 bases: TGTGCCAGCTCACAGGGGGTTATGGATGAGCAGTTCTTC.

This CDR3 is CACLTGIGTEAFF. Here the CDR3 DNA reads TGTGCCTGCTTGACAGGGATCGGCACTGAAGCTTTCTTT. The V and J genes are TRBV30 and TRBJ1-1, with 7 bases that match TRBD1. CDR1 is GTSNPN, CDR2 SVGIG, per germline (reference sequence). V shed 6 bases and J 4 bases; nucleotides not matched to a gene: 8. This CDR3 region has 13 residues.

Comments on this clone: One end of the junction is discordant with germline, which a read error may explain. The DNA of the CDR3 is TGTGCCAGCTCACTTGGACAGGGCAATCAGTCCCAGCATTTT. This codes for CASSLGQGNQSQHF. The chain uses TRBV18 and TRBJ1-5; 8 positions match TRBD1. The CDR3 covers 14 residues. Germline V gives CDR1 KGHSH, CDR2 LQKENI. The entire variable domain, with the rest obtained from reference TRBV18 and TRBJ1-5, is as follows: NAGVMQNPRHLVRRRGQEARLRCSPMKGHSHVYWYRQLPEEGLKFMVYLQKENIIDESGMPKERFSAEFPKEGPSILRIQQVVRGDSAAYFCASSLGQGNQSQHFGDGTRLSIL.

The rearrangement joins TRBV3-1 (or the pseudogene TRBV3-2) to TRBJ2-5; 7 bases agree with TRBD2. The CDR3 sequence is 14 residues long. Germline V gene data show CDR1 as LGHDT and CDR2 as YNNKEL (reference sequence). V trimming: 5 bases; J trimming: 5 bases; junction bases outside the gene matches: 8. CDR3 in amino acids: CASSGRGGVETQYF. The DNA of the CDR3 is TGTGCCAGCAGCGGGAGGGGAGGGGTTGAGACCCAGTACTTC.

The rearrangement joins TRBV28 to TRBJ1-5; D is unclear. Germline-derived CDR1 and CDR2 are MDHEN and SYDVKM. This CDR3 comprises 11 residues. Trimming shortened V by 2 bases and J by 6 bases, and 2 bases separated the two germline ends. In DNA, the CDR3 is TGTGCCAGCAGTTTAGGTCAGCCCCAGCATTTT. The encoded protein is CASSLGQPQHF. The whole variable domain, remainder taken from reference TRBV28 and TRBJ1-5, is DVKVTQSSRYLVKRTGEKVFLECVQDMDHENMFWYRQDPGLGLRLIYFSYDVKMKEKGDIPEGYSVSREKKERFSLILESASTNQTSMYLCASSLGQPQHFGDGTRLSIL.

The chain recombines TRBV7-2 with TRBJ2-3; D gene uncertain. Germline V gene data show CDR1 as SGHTA and CDR2 as FQGNSA. This CDR3 is built from 11 residues. V was clipped by 5 bases and J by 2 bases, with 2 bases between them. CDR3 amino acids: CASSTTDTQYF. CDR3 coding DNA: TGTGCCAGCAGCACCACAGATACGCAGTATTTT.

The rearrangement uses TRBV18 and TRBJ1-4; 7 bases are a match to TRBD1. Germline CDR1 reads KGHSH; CDR2 reads LQKENI. The CDR3 sequence is 14 residues long. The V gene end was trimmed by 5 bases and the J gene end by 3 bases; junction bases not matched to a gene: 3. CDR3 region: CASSRQGSNEKLFF. CDR3 DNA: TGTGCCAGCTCAAGACAGGGATCTAATGAAAAACTGTTTTTT.

The V and J genes are TRBV28 and TRBJ1-2; the D is unclear. The CDR3 consists of 13 residues. Germline CDR1 is MDHEN and CDR2 is SYDVKM. Trimming removed 3 bases from V and 3 bases from J, with 8 bases in between. This CDR3 is CASSFRNYYGYTF. Written as DNA, the CDR3 is TGTGCCAGCAGTTTTAGGAATTACTATGGCTACACCTTC.

The chain links TRBV7-2 to TRBJ2-7; 8 positions agree with TRBD2. V lost 5 bases to trimming and J lost 5 bases; unmatched junction nucleotides: 8. This CDR3 is built from 14 residues. CDR1 and CDR2 from the germline V gene are SGHTA and FQGNSA. The CDR3 here is CASSPRGGANEQYF. The CDR3, as DNA: TGTGCCAGCAGCCCCCGGGGGGGCGCGAACGAGCAGTACTTC.

This rearrangement joins TRBV5-1 to TRBJ2-1, with D perhaps TRBD2 (5 bases). The V and J ends lost 0 bases and 6 bases respectively, with 13 bases between them. Per the germline V gene, CDR1 is SGHRS and CDR2 is YFSETQ. The CDR3 covers 15 residues. CDR3 protein: CASSLGASLSNEQFF. DNA of the CDR3: TGCGCCAGCAGCTTGGGGGCTAGCTTATCCAATGAGCAGTTCTTC.

This chain connects TRBV7-2 to TRBJ2-7; 8 bases are shared with TRBD1. After removal of 5 bases from V and 0 bases from J, the junction contained 3 bases not matched to a gene. This CDR3 spans 14 amino acids. Germline V CDR1 and CDR2: SGHTA, FQGNSA. CDR3 coding DNA: TGTGCCAGCAGCCCAGACAGGGGCTCCTACGAGCAGTACTTC. The encoded protein is CASSPDRGSYEQYF.

The chain uses TRBV10-3 and TRBJ2-1; TRBD2 matches 13 bases. Germline CDR1 ENHRY, CDR2 SYGVKD. The CDR3 spans 16 residues. V dropped 0 bases and J dropped 4; count of bases not matched to a gene: 0. Here the CDR3 reads CAISESLAGGYNEQFF. CDR3 DNA sequence: TGTGCCATCAGTGAGTCACTAGCGGGAGGGTACAATGAGCAGTTCTTC.

The rearrangement joins TRBV10-2 to TRBJ1-5; D may be TRBD1 (5 bases). Germline CDR1 and CDR2: WSHSY and SAAADI. The CDR3 length is 16 residues. Between the trimmed V and J ends, which lost 2 bases and 4 bases, there was a span of 15 bases. The DNA for the CDR3 is TGCGCCAGCAGTGAGATGGGTACAGGCGCTAATCAGCCCCAGCATTTT. The encoded protein is CASSEMGTGANQPQHF.

This clone was detected a few times. The chain is built from TRBV28 and TRBJ2-7; either TRBD1 or TRBD2 may fit D (6 bases each). The V gene's germline CDR1 is MDHEN and CDR2 SYDVKM. V lost 4 bases and J lost 0, with 13 bases in between. The CDR3 runs 15 residues. The CDR3: CASSSGGAPSYEQYF. Here the CDR3 DNA reads TGTGCCAGCAGTTCCGGGGGCGCCCCCTCCTACGAGCAGTACTTC.

V is TRBV7-2 and J is TRBJ2-1, with D possibly TRBD1 on 5 matching bases. The CDR3 has 16 residues. CDR1 SGHTA and CDR2 FQGNSA come from the germline V gene. The V end was cut by 1 base, the J end by 0 bases, with 10 bases between. The DNA of the CDR3 is TGTGCCAGCAGCTTAGTAGGGGATAGCTCCTACAATGAGCAGTTCTTC. This gives the protein CASSLVGDSSYNEQFF.

This clone was observed once. The chain couples TRBV7-2 to TRBJ2-1; 14 bases map to TRBD2. Germline-derived CDR1 and CDR2 are SGHTA and FQGNSA. The J segment lost 0 bases and the V segment lost 5 bases, leaving 6 bases of the junction unmatched. This CDR3 comprises 18 residues. The CDR3 protein is CASSGGLAGDSSYNEQFF. The CDR3 bases are TGTGCCAGCAGCGGGGGACTAGCGGGAGACAGCTCCTACAATGAGCAGTTCTTC.